This TCR beta chain is drawn from a study of blood T cell repertoires in COVID-19. Study overall: Spain, Italy and the United States supplied samples that represented acute and convalescent COVID-19.

The data were produced by immunoSEQ multiplex PCR, yet TCRdb's version contains in-frame clones alone and is incomplete. The repertoire holds 130,000 or so clones, with approximately 84% as singletons. Sequencing input: peripheral blood. The origin of this receptor is a woman at least 80 years old with acute or convalescent COVID-19.

CDR3 nucleotide sequence: TGTGCCAGCAGCTTTAGAGGACAGGGCACGCAGTATTTT. Its translation: CASSFRGQGTQYF. This chain links TRBV7-2 with TRBJ2-3; the match to TRBD1 covers 8 bases. The ends lost 3 bases at V and 9 bases at J; junction bases unmatched: 5. The germline V gene has CDR1 SGHTA and CDR2 FQGNSA. The CDR3 has 13 residues.